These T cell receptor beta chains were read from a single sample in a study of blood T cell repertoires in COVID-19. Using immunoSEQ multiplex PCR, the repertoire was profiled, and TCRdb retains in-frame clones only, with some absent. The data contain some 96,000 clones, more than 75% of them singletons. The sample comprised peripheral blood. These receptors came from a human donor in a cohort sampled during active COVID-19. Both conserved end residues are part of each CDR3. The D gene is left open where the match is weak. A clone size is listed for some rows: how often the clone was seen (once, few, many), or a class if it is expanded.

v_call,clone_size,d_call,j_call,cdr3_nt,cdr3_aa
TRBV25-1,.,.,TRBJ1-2,TGTGCCAGCAGTGACGACAGCTCCTATGGCTACACCTTC,CASSDDSSYGYTF
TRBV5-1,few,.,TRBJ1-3,TGCGCCAGCAGCCGTGAGTCTGGAAACACCATATATTTT,CASSRESGNTIYF
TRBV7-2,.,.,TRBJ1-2,TGTGCCAGCAGCTTAGCTGCGGGTCCGGGCTACACCTTC,CASSLAAGPGYTF
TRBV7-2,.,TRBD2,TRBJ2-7,TGTGCCAGCAGCCTAGGACTAGCTCCCTACGAGCAGTACTTC,CASSLGLAPYEQYF
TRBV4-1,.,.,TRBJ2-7,TGCGCCAGCTCCACGGGGGGCTCACGGATCTACGAGCAGTACTTC,CASSTGGSRIYEQYF
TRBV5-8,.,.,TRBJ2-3,TGTGCCAGCAGCTTGGGGGCGTTAGCAGGGGCAGATACGCAGTATTTT,CASSLGALAGADTQYF
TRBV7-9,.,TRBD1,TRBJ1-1,TGTGCCAGCAGCACTCAGGGGGCTACTGAAGCTTTCTTT,CASSTQGATEAFF
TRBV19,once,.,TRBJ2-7,TGTGCCAGTAGTAGGGCTAGCGTAGGCCTTACGGACGAGCAGTACTTC,CASSRASVGLTDEQYF
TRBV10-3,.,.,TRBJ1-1,TGTGCCATCAGTGAGACACAGGGGAACACTGAAGCTTTCTTT,CAISETQGNTEAFF
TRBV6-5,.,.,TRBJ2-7,TGTGCCAGCCAGAGGGACATACCGTTCGAGCAGTACTTC,CASQRDIPFEQYF
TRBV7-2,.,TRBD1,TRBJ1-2,TGTGCCAGCAGCTTCGCAGGGGGCTCTGATGGCTACACCTTC,CASSFAGGSDGYTF
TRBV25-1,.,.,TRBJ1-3,TGTGCCAGCAAAGCTTTTGGAAACACCATATATTTT,CASKAFGNTIYF
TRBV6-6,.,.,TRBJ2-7,TGTGCCAGCAGTTTAGACTCATTTACATCCTACGAGCAGTACTTC,CASSLDSFTSYEQYF
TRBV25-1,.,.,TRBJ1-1,TGTGCCAGCAGTGTTACAGGGTTCTCGGCTGAAGCTTTCTTT,CASSVTGFSAEAFF
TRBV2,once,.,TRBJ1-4,TGTGCCAGCAGTGGTGGACAGTGGAATGAAAAACTGTTTTTT,CASSGGQWNEKLFF
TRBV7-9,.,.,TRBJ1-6,TGTGCCAGCAGCTTGGAGGACGGAGTCACCCTCCACTTT,CASSLEDGVTLHF
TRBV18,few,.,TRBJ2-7,TGTGCCAGCTCACCAGACAGGAGCTCCTACGAGCAGTACTTC,CASSPDRSSYEQYF
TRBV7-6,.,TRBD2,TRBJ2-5,TGTGCCAGCAGCTCCGGGACTAGCGGACAAGAGACCCAGTACTTC,CASSSGTSGQETQYF
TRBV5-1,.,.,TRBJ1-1,TGCGCCAGCAGCTCCCGGGAGAGGAACACTGAAGCTTTCTTT,CASSSRERNTEAFF
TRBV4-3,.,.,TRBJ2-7,TGCGCCAGCAGCCTGGACTCCCGGGGGGCATACGAGCAGTACTTC,CASSLDSRGAYEQYF
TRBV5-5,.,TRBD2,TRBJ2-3,TGTGCCAGCAGCTTGGCGTCTAGCGGGGGAGCAGATACGCAGTATTTT,CASSLASSGGADTQYF
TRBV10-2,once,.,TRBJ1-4,TGCGCCAGCAGTGAGTTTAGGAGCCTGAGAGGGGAAAAACTGTTTTTT,CASSEFRSLRGEKLFF
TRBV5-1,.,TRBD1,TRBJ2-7,TGCGCCAGCAGCCCGGGACAGGGCTCTCCGTACGAGCAGTACTTC,CASSPGQGSPYEQYF
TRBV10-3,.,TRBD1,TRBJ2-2,TGTGCCATCAGTGGGACAGGGGCAAACACCGGGGAGCTGTTTTTT,CAISGTGANTGELFF
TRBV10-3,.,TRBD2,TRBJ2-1,TGTGCCATCAGTGAGTCTAAGGGACTAGGAGATGAGCAGTTCTTC,CAISESKGLGDEQFF
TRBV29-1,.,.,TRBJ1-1,TGCAGCGTTGAGAATACAGGAGATATGAACACTGAAGCTTTCTTT,CSVENTGDMNTEAFF
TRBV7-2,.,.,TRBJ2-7,TGTGCCAGCAGCTTAGCCGGGGGGCACGAGCAGTACTTC,CASSLAGGHEQYF
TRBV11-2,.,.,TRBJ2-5,TGTGCCAGCAGCTTAGCTCAGGAGACCCAGTACTTC,CASSLAQETQYF
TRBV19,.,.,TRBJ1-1,TGTGCCAGTAGTCGGTGGGGGCTGGGTAACACTGAAGCTTTCTTT,CASSRWGLGNTEAFF
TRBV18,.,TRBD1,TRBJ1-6,TGTGCCAGCTCACCAGACTCAGGGGGCAATTTTCCACCCCTCCACTTT,CASSPDSGGNFPPLHF
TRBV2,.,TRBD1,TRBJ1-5,TGTGCCAGCAAGAAGGACAGGAACATCGAAAATCAGCCCCAGCATTTT,CASKKDRNIENQPQHF
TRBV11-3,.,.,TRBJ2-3,TGTGCCAGCAGCTTGTTTCAGGGATCAGATACGCAGTATTTT,CASSLFQGSDTQYF
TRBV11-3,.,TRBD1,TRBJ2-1,TGTGCCAGCAGTCAGGGACAGGTCTGGAATGAGCAGTTCTTC,CASSQGQVWNEQFF
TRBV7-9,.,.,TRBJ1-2,TGTGCCAGCAGCTTAGCCTCAGACAGCTATGGCTACACCTTC,CASSLASDSYGYTF
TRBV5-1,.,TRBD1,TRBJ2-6,TGCGCCAGCGCGGGACAGGGGGCTTCAGGGGCCAACGTCCTGACTTTC,CASAGQGASGANVLTF
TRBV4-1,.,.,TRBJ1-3,TGCGCCAGCAGCCAAGCCAGGGGTACTGGAAACACCATATATTTT,CASSQARGTGNTIYF
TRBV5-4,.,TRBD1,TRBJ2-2,TGTGCCAGCAGACCGACAGGGGGCCATGGGACCGGGGAGCTGTTTTTT,CASRPTGGHGTGELFF
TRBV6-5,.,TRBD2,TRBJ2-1,TGTGCCAGCACCCCCGGGACTACCTACAATGAGCAGTTCTTC,CASTPGTTYNEQFF
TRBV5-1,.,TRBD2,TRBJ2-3,TGCGCCAGCAGCTTGGAACTAGCGGGAGGAGATACGCAGTATTTT,CASSLELAGGDTQYF
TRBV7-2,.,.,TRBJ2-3,TGTGCCAGCAGCTTAAGGGGCGGGGCTAGCGAGCACACAGATACGCAGTATTTT,CASSLRGGASEHTDTQYF
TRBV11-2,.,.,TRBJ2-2,TGTGCCAGCAGCTCCCCTGGGGCGGTAAACACCGGGGAGCTGTTTTTT,CASSSPGAVNTGELFF
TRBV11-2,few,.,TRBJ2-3,TGTGCCAGCAGCTTAGAGGGGACATGGGTCACAGATACGCAGTATTTT,CASSLEGTWVTDTQYF
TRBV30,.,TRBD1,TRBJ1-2,TGTGCCTGGAGTGTGACAGGGGCTTATGGCTACACCTTC,CAWSVTGAYGYTF
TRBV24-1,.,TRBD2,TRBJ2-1,TGTGCCACCAGTGATGGTTGGTCTAGCGGGAGGAATGAGCAGTTCTTC,CATSDGWSSGRNEQFF
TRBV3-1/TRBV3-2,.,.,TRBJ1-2,TGTGCCAGCAGCCTGCAGGGTCAGGATGGCTACACCTTC,CASSLQGQDGYTF
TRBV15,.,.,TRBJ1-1,TGTGCCACCAGCAGAGAAGCCGGAGGAGGTCCTGAAGCTTTCTTT,CATSREAGGGPEAFF
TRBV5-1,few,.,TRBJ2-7,TGCGCCAGCAGCTTGGCAATTAGCGTGGGCGAGCAGTACTTC,CASSLAISVGEQYF
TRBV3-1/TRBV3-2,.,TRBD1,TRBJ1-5,TGTGCCAGCAGCCAGGGACAGGGGTTTCAGCCCCAGCATTTT,CASSQGQGFQPQHF
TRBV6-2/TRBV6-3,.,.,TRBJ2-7,TGTGCCAGCAGTTTCCCCAAACTCGCGGGGGAGCAGTACTTC,CASSFPKLAGEQYF
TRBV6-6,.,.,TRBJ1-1,TGTGCCAGCAGTCCTGCGGAGATGAACACTGAAGCTTTCTTT,CASSPAEMNTEAFF
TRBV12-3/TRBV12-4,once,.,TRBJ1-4,TGTGCCAGCAGCCCCGGGGCTAATGAAAAACTGTTTTTT,CASSPGANEKLFF
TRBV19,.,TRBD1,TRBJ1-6,TGTGCCAGTAGACCGGCCGGACAGGGGGTAAATTCACCCCTCCACTTT,CASRPAGQGVNSPLHF
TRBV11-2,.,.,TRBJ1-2,TGTGCCAGCAGCTCGGTCGGTGGCTATGGCTACACCTTC,CASSSVGGYGYTF
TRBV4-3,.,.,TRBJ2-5,TGCGCCAGCAGCCGGGCAGGAGTAGCGTCAGAGACCCAGTACTTC,CASSRAGVASETQYF
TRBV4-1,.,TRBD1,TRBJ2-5,TGCGCCAGCAGCCAAGAACCGGGACAGGCCCACCAAGAGACCCAGTACTTC,CASSQEPGQAHQETQYF